These 18 T cell receptor beta chains came from one sample sequenced in a study of blood T cells in healthy people across ages. Primers used in a second PCR of roughly 7 to 12 cycles were a sample-barcoded 5' primer and a J-beta primer mix. MiXCR, run by TCRdb on the 5' RACE reads, gives a single entry per CDR3 protein. The data contain about 640,000 distinct CDR3 sequences, approximately 30% of them seen just once; the ten biggest clones take up 15% to 17%. Sample: blood. These receptors all stem from an elderly woman in good health.

Concerning this clonotype itself: Mismatch with germline at one junction end may stem from a read error. The chain combines TRBV5-6 with TRBJ2-1; TRBD1 agrees at 8 bases. The germline gives CDR1 SGHDT, CDR2 YYEEEE. The CDR3 is made up of 15 amino acids. The CDR3 coding sequence is TGTGCCGGCAGCTACAGGGGGAGCTCCTGCAATGAGCAGTTCTTC. Amino acid sequence: CAGSYRGSSCNEQFF.

This clonotype was recorded many times. This chain uses TRBV2 with TRBJ2-5; perhaps TRBD2 as D (6 bases). Germline CDR1 is SNHLY and CDR2 is FYNNEI. This CDR3 has 16 amino acids. V lost 0 bases to trimming and J lost 4 bases, with 15 bases between them. The CDR3 coding sequence is TGTGCCAGCAGTGAAGCGGTGGGACTCGCGCGAGAGACCCAGTACTTC. Residues: CASSEAVGLARETQYF.

This clonotype showed up many times. V is TRBV7-6 and J is TRBJ2-3, with a weak D call TRBD2 (5 bases). Germline V gene lookup returns CDR1 SGHVS and CDR2 FNYEAQ. V dropped 5 bases and J dropped 4 bases, with 10 bases sitting between them. This CDR3 is built from 13 residues. For the CDR3, the DNA is TGTGCCAGCAGCCGCGGGTCCCCAGATACGCAGTATTTT. Translating it yields CASSRGSPDTQYF.

Concerning this clonotype itself: An end of the junction does not agree with germline; a read error may underlie this. The gene calls are TRBV7-3 and TRBJ2-1; D is unresolved. CDR3 length equals 15 residues. Germline CDR1 SGHTA, CDR2 FQGTGA. CDR3 bases: TGTGCCAGCAGCTTATCTGGTAGCTCCTACAATAAGCAGTTCTTC. This encodes CASSLSGSSYNKQFF.

A few counts support this clonotype. The chain employs TRBV6-6 and TRBJ2-5, with a weak D call TRBD1 (6 bases). The CDR3 consists of 16 residues. V was trimmed by 2 bases and J by 11 bases, leaving 24 bases between them. Germline V gene lookup returns CDR1 MNHNY and CDR2 SVGAGI (reference sequence). The CDR3 DNA follows: TGTGCCAGCAGTTACCCATTACAGGGAACCTACAATGAGCAGTACTTC. It translates to CASSYPLQGTYNEQYF.

Of note for this clonotype: This may be a read error: a much more frequent sequence differs by one nucleotide. The chain employs TRBV5-6 and TRBJ2-1; 8 nucleotides match TRBD2. The CDR3 runs 13 residues. Per germline, CDR1 SGHDT and CDR2 YYEEEE. V trimming: 4 bases; J trimming: 12 bases; junction bases outside the gene matches: 9. CDR3 in DNA: TGTGCCAGCAGCCCGGCGGGGGGTAGGGGGCAGTTCTTC. Protein: CASSPAGGRGQFF.

V usage is TRBV20-1 and J usage is TRBJ2-4; 7 positions match TRBD2. Judging by the DNA end, TRBJ2-5 fits better; the J call may be wrong. There are 14 residues in the CDR3. The germline CDR1 and CDR2 sequences are DFQATT and SNEGSKA (reference sequence). The CDR3, as DNA: TGCAGTGCTAGAGCGGGAGGTGGAAGAGAGACCCAGTACTTC. Translated, it gives CSARAGGGRETQYF.

This clonotype was recorded only once. The genes are TRBV28 and TRBJ2-7, with D hard to call. Trimming took 5 bases from V and 7 from J, leaving 15 bases between them. Germline loops: CDR1 MDHEN, CDR2 SYDVKM. The CDR3 extends over 13 amino acids. The CDR3 region is CASSTTLYPEQYF. The CDR3 bases are TGTGCCAGCAGTACCACCTTATATCCGGAGCAGTACTTC.

The chain is built from TRBV7-3 and TRBJ2-1, with D perhaps given as TRBD1 or TRBD2 (5 bases each). The V end was cut by 7 bases, the J end by 9 bases, with 16 bases between. The CDR3 spans 13 residues. Per germline, CDR1 SGHTA and CDR2 FQGTGA. CDR3 protein: CASTPRAGAEQFF. For the CDR3, the DNA is TGTGCCAGCACTCCCCGGGCCGGGGCTGAGCAGTTCTTC. The variable domain in full, with the rest retrieved from reference TRBV7-3 and TRBJ2-1, is GAGVSQTPSNKVTEKGKYVELRCDPISGHTALYWYRQSLGQGPEFLIYFQGTGAADDSGLPNDRFFAVRPEGSVSTLKIQRTERGDSAVYLCASTPRAGAEQFFGPGTRLTVL.

The gene calls are TRBV6-5 and TRBJ2-6, with TRBD1 as a possible D gene (6 bases). The CDR3 runs 19 residues. V was cut by 0 bases and J by 0 bases, with 15 bases left in between. The V gene's germline CDR1 is MNHEY and CDR2 SVGAGI. The CDR3 DNA is TGTGCCAGCAGTTACTCTTACGACAGGACCTTCTCTGGGGCCAACGTCCTGACTTTC. Protein product: CASSYSYDRTFSGANVLTF.

In its sample, this clonotype was seen many times. J is TRBJ2-7 and V is TRBV6-2 or TRBV6-3; TRBD1 agrees at 8 bases. The CDR3 loop spans 19 amino acids. Trimming took 6 bases from V and 5 from J; bases not matched to a gene: 24. The germline V gene encodes CDR1 MNHEY and CDR2 SVGEGT. CDR3 nucleotides: TGTGCCAGCAGACATATTCCCGGAGGGCTTCGGGACAGGACAAACGAGCAGTACTTC. Amino acids: CASRHIPGGLRDRTNEQYF.

This clonotype occurred many times. The gene calls are TRBV12-3 or TRBV12-4 and TRBJ2-1, with 16 bases that match TRBD2. With 7 bases clipped from V and 2 bases from J, the junction kept 11 bases outside the gene matches. The CDR3 length is 19 residues. This CDR3 is CASTGEGLAGGKTYNEQFF. The CDR3 DNA follows: TGTGCCAGCACCGGGGAGGGACTAGCGGGGGGGAAGACCTACAATGAGCAGTTCTTC.

This clonotype was seen many times. This chain joins TRBV6-1 and TRBJ2-3, with 8 bases that match TRBD2. Trimming removed 6 bases from V and 12 bases from J; junction bases left unmatched: 14. The CDR3 is 14 amino acids. Germline assignment: CDR1 MNHNS and CDR2 SASEGT. As DNA, the CDR3 is TGTGCCAGCAGCCCTAACCTTAGCGGGGAGGCACAGTATTTT. Translating gives CASSPNLSGEAQYF.

This clonotype was recorded at least ten times. The chain is built from TRBV12-3 or TRBV12-4 and TRBJ1-2; the D gene is possibly TRBD1 (6 bases). V was trimmed by 0 bases and J by 5 bases, leaving 25 bases between them. CDR3 size: 19 residues. This CDR3 is CASSLAARGVELPTYGYTF. The CDR3, as DNA: TGTGCCAGCAGTTTAGCGGCCAGGGGCGTCGAACTACCAACTTATGGCTACACCTTC.

This clonotype has at least ten counts. The chain is built from TRBV28 and TRBJ2-5; TRBD1 might be the D (6 bases). V was clipped by 5 bases and J by 2 bases, with 18 bases between them. Germline assignment: CDR1 MDHEN and CDR2 SYDVKM. The CDR3 is 16 residues long. The CDR3 nucleotides are TGTGCCAGCAGTCGCGGACAGAGGCGGGCACAAGAGACCCAGTACTTC. This gives the protein CASSRGQRRAQETQYF.

This clonotype was seen a single time. This chain connects TRBV5-6 to TRBJ2-1; unclear D gene. Trimming took 0 bases from V and 10 from J, leaving 8 bases between them. CDR1 and CDR2 from the germline V gene are SGHDT and YYEEEE. The CDR3 loop spans 12 amino acids. CDR3 bases: TGTGCCAGCAGCTTGGGGGGTTTCGAGCAGTTCTTC. Residues: CASSLGGFEQFF. Complete variable domain (other parts from reference TRBV5-6 and TRBJ2-1): DAGVTQSPTHLIKTRGQQVTLRCSPKSGHDTVSWYQQALGQGPQFIFQYYEEEERQRGNFPDRFSGHQFPNYSSELNVNALLLGDSALYLCASSLGGFEQFFGPGTRLTVL.

The sample holds many counts of this clonotype. The rearrangement links TRBV7-6 to TRBJ2-1; 7 bases agree with TRBD2. Germline V gene lookup returns CDR1 SGHVS and CDR2 FNYEAQ. V gave up 4 bases and J gave up 2 bases; unmatched junction bases: 8. The CDR3 runs to 16 residues. The CDR3 sequence: CASSSSPSGAYNEQFF. CDR3 in DNA: TGTGCCAGCAGCTCGTCCCCCAGCGGGGCCTACAATGAGCAGTTCTTC.

This clonotype occurred many times. This CDR3 reads CASSEFGGRGAFF. The CDR3 region has the DNA TGTGCCAGCAGTGAATTTGGGGGTAGGGGGGCTTTCTTT. The chain employs TRBV25-1 and TRBJ1-1; tentatively, D is TRBD1 (6 bases). The V and J ends lost 1 base and 11 bases respectively, with 14 bases between them. This CDR3 contains 13 residues. Looked up from germline, CDR1 is MGHDK and CDR2 is SYGVNS.